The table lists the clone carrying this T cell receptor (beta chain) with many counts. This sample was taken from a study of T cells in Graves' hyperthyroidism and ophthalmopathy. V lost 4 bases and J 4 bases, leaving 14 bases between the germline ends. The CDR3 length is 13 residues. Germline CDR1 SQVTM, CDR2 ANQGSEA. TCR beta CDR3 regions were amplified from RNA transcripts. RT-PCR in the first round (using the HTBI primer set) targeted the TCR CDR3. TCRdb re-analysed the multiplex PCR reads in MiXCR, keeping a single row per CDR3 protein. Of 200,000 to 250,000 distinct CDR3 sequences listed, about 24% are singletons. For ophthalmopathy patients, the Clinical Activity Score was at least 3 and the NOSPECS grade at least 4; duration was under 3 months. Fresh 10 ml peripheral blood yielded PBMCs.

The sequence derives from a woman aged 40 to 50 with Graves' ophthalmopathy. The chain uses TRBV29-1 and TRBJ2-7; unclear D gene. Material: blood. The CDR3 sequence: CSVATATRYEQYF. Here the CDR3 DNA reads TGCAGCGTTGCCACAGCTACTCGGTACGAGCAGTACTTC.